This passage covers 21 T cell receptor beta chains from one sample sequenced in a study of T cells in Graves' hyperthyroidism and ophthalmopathy. The CDR3 regions of TCR beta were amplified from RNA transcripts. Researchers ran a first-round RT-PCR on the TCR CDR3 using the HTBI primer set. TCRdb recomputed calls from the multiplex PCR reads with MiXCR, one row per CDR3 protein. Counted here are about 350,000 distinct CDR3 sequences, approximately 15% occurring once; the ten biggest clones make up approximately 23%. The sequencing sample was made of blood. The receptors originated from a woman between 25 and 40 years old with Graves' hyperthyroidism.

V and J are TRBV13 and TRBJ1-4; 7 nucleotides line up with TRBD1. This CDR3 contains 14 residues. Germline CDR1 and CDR2: PRHDT and FYEKMQ (reference sequence). With V trimmed by 0 bases and J by 6 bases, 1 base remained unmatched. CDR3 coding DNA: TGTGCCAGCAGCTTAGGGACAGGGCATGAAAAACTGTTTTTT. It specifies CASSLGTGHEKLFF.

This clonotype was detected only a few times. CDR3 amino acids: CASRTGGAPGYTF. As DNA, the CDR3 is TGTGCCAGCAGGACAGGGGGCGCGCCCGGCTACACCTTC. The chain recombines TRBV27 with TRBJ1-2; 10 bases are shared with TRBD1. CDR1 is MNHEY, CDR2 SMNVEV, per germline (reference sequence). The V segment lost 6 bases and the J segment 8 bases; nucleotides outside the gene matches: 6. CDR3 length equals 13 residues.

CDR3 DNA: TGTGCCAGCAGTTGGGATAGCGGGACTATTGAGCAGTTCTTC. Translated, it gives CASSWDSGTIEQFF. The chain is built from TRBV12-3 or TRBV12-4 and TRBJ2-1; 8 bases fit TRBD2. The J segment lost 9 bases and the V segment lost 4 bases, leaving 8 bases of the junction unmatched. The CDR3 is 14 residues long.

As concerns this clonotype: At one end the junction does not follow the germline gene, possibly because of a read error. The chain has TRBV29-1 and TRBJ2-1; 7 bases agree with TRBD2. The CDR3 consists of 14 residues. Per the germline V gene, CDR1 is SQVTM and CDR2 is ANQGSEA. The CDR3 region is CSVVRGSSYNERFF. CDR3 nucleotides: TGCAGCGTTGTGCGCGGGAGCTCCTACAATGAGCGGTTCTTC.

This clonotype has just a few counts. Written as DNA, the CDR3 is TGTGCCAGCAGCCTGCGAGGGGGACTACGTCAAGATGAGCAGTTCTTC. It encodes CASSLRGGLRQDEQFF. V and J are TRBV7-2 and TRBJ2-1; D perhaps matches TRBD2 (7 bases). Trimming removed 5 bases from V and 8 bases from J, with 22 bases in between. This CDR3 is built from 16 residues. Germline V CDR1 and CDR2: SGHTA, FQGNSA.

The chain joins TRBV19 to TRBJ1-4; D may be TRBD1 (6 bases). Trimming removed 9 bases at V and 8 bases at J, with 25 bases between. Germline V gives CDR1 LNHDA, CDR2 SQIVND (reference sequence). CDR3 length: 16 amino acids. The CDR3 bases are TGTGCCAGCTCCGGCAGGGGAATTATCAGGGGAGAAAAACTGTTTTTT. This encodes CASSGRGIIRGEKLFF.

This clonotype was counted a few times. The chain uses TRBV24-1 and TRBJ2-1; no clear D gene. Trimming left V 4 bases short and J 1 base short, with 4 bases between. This CDR3 has 13 amino acids. Germline V gene lookup returns CDR1 KGHDR and CDR2 SFDVKD. The CDR3 DNA is TGTGCCACCAGTGAAAGGTCCTACAATGAGCAGTTCTTC. Protein: CATSERSYNEQFF.

This clonotype was recorded many times. This chain joins TRBV5-4 and TRBJ2-1, with D perhaps TRBD2 (5 bases). This CDR3 has 14 residues. CDR1 is SGHNT, CDR2 YYREEE, per germline (reference sequence). V was pared by 0 bases and J by 3 bases, with 7 bases between. DNA for the CDR3: TGTGCCAGCAGCTTGGGGGGAGACTACAATGAGCAGTTCTTC. Its protein is CASSLGGDYNEQFF.

The CDR3 nucleotides are TGCAGTGCTAGAGAGTCGGCAAAAAGGGACATTCAGTACTTC. Translated, it gives CSARESAKRDIQYF. The chain is built from TRBV20-1 and TRBJ2-4; D is uncertain. The CDR3 extends over 14 amino acids. Germline V lookup: CDR1 DFQATT, CDR2 SNEGSKA (reference sequence). Trimming took 0 bases from V and 8 from J, leaving 14 bases between them.

The sample holds many counts of this clonotype. The chain recombines TRBV6-2 or TRBV6-3 with TRBJ1-1; D uncertain. The germline V and J ends were trimmed by 2 bases and 0 bases, with 10 bases remaining between them. The germline CDR1 and CDR2 sequences are MNHEY and SVGEGT. The CDR3 spans 15 residues. DNA for the CDR3: TGTGCCAGCAGTTACCGGCCAGGCTTGAACACTGAAGCTTTCTTT. Translating it yields CASSYRPGLNTEAFF.

The V gene is TRBV13, the J gene TRBJ1-2, with 7 bases fitting TRBD1. The length of the CDR3 is 18 residues. Germline V lookup: CDR1 PRHDT, CDR2 FYEKMQ (reference sequence). V trimming: 2 bases; J trimming: 3 bases; junction bases outside the gene matches: 15. CDR3 in DNA: TGTGCCAGCAGCTTAAACGGGAGGACAGGTGACGGGGACTATGGCTACACCTTC. Translating gives CASSLNGRTGDGDYGYTF. Complete variable domain (other parts from reference TRBV13 and TRBJ1-2): AAGVIQSPRHLIKEKRETATLKCYPIPRHDTVYWYQQGPGQDPQFLISFYEKMQSDKGSIPDRFSAQQFSDYHSELNMSSLELGDSALYFCASSLNGRTGDGDYGYTFGSGTRLTVV.

This clonotype was seen more than once but under ten times. The chain combines TRBV20-1 with TRBJ2-3; tentative D call: TRBD2 (6 bases). This CDR3 region has 14 residues. The V end lost 6 bases, the J end lost 4 bases, and 17 bases lay between the germline ends. Germline CDR1 reads DFQATT; CDR2 reads SNEGSKA (reference sequence). The CDR3 spells CSAPLSGSPDTQYF. CDR3 nucleotides: TGCAGTGCCCCACTGTCCGGGAGTCCAGATACGCAGTATTTT.

This clonotype was observed many times. The rearrangement uses TRBV12-3 or TRBV12-4 and TRBJ2-1; D is unresolved. This CDR3 is 15 amino acids long. V gave up 8 bases and J gave up 5 bases, with 19 bases separating them. CDR3 amino acids: CASSLRVGRNNEQFF. Written as DNA, the CDR3 is TGTGCCAGCTCACTAAGGGTCGGCCGGAACAATGAGCAGTTCTTC.

This chain links TRBV20-1 with TRBJ2-7, with 7 bases identical to TRBD1. The V gene's germline CDR1 is DFQATT and CDR2 SNEGSKA (reference sequence). The CDR3 spans 14 residues. V lost 6 bases, J lost 4 bases, and 12 bases stayed unmatched. This CDR3 is CSASPGQNSYEQYF. DNA for the CDR3: TGCAGTGCCTCTCCGGGACAGAACTCTTACGAGCAGTACTTC.

Only a few counts were recorded for this clonotype. This sequence joins TRBV6-1 and TRBJ2-7; D possibly matches TRBD1 or TRBD2 (5 bases each). The V and J ends lost 6 bases and 0 bases respectively, with 15 bases between them. The CDR3 is 15 amino acids. Germline V lookup: CDR1 MNHNS, CDR2 SASEGT. CDR3 sequence reads: CASRGVRPSSYEQYF. For the CDR3, the DNA is TGTGCCAGCAGGGGGGTTCGCCCGAGCTCCTACGAGCAGTACTTC.

This clonotype has more than one count but fewer than ten. The chain carries TRBV13 and TRBJ2-5; 7 bases are a match to TRBD2. The CDR3 loop spans 16 amino acids. The ends lost 1 base at V and 1 base at J; junction bases unmatched: 6. CDR1 and CDR2 (germline): PRHDT, FYEKMQ (reference sequence). CDR3 sequence reads: CASSLEVGGSQETQYF. The CDR3 DNA reads as TGTGCCAGCAGCTTAGAAGTGGGAGGGTCCCAAGAGACCCAGTACTTC.

This chain links TRBV9 with TRBJ2-5, with D tentatively TRBD1 (5 bases). Trimming left V 0 bases short and J 0 bases short, with 12 bases between. From germline, CDR1 is SGDLS and CDR2 YYNGEE. The CDR3 totals 16 residues. CDR3 protein: CASSVVSGSDQETQYF. The CDR3 DNA follows: TGTGCCAGCAGCGTAGTGTCAGGGTCGGACCAAGAGACCCAGTACTTC.

Ten or more counts support this clonotype. This rearrangement joins TRBV12-3 or TRBV12-4 to TRBJ1-5, with a tentative D call TRBD1 (5 bases). The CDR3 is 15 residues long. V lost 5 bases and J lost 6, with 17 bases in between. The DNA of the CDR3 is TGTGCCAGCAGTGACGCCCAGGGCGGTCGTCAGCCCCAGCATTTT. It is translated as CASSDAQGGRQPQHF.

This clonotype was seen more than once but under ten times. The rearrangement joins TRBV30 to TRBJ2-2; no clear D gene. The CDR3 has 13 residues. V was shortened by 2 bases and J by 7 bases, with 11 bases between the two germline ends. Germline-derived CDR1 and CDR2 are GTSNPN and SVGIG (reference sequence). The CDR3 region has the DNA TGTGCCTGGAGTCCGGCACTGGGCGGGGAGCTGTTTTTT. This encodes CAWSPALGGELFF.

This clonotype was seen ten or more times. V and J are TRBV6-1 and TRBJ1-2; 7 bases line up with TRBD1. Germline-derived CDR1 and CDR2 are MNHNS and SASEGT. With V trimmed by 11 bases and J by 7 bases, 13 bases remained unmatched. The CDR3 contains 13 residues. The CDR3, as DNA: TGTGCCTCACTCTTCGACAGGGTTGGTGGCTACACCTTC. It codes for CASLFDRVGGYTF.

This clonotype was picked up a small number of times. V gene TRBV30 combines with J gene TRBJ2-6; no firm D call. Germline CDR1 is GTSNPN and CDR2 is SVGIG (reference sequence). Trimming cost V 7 bases and J 4 bases, with 11 bases left between them. The CDR3 extends over 13 amino acids. The CDR3 loop reads CASVFRGANVLTF. CDR3 sequence (DNA): TGTGCCTCAGTCTTCAGGGGGGCCAACGTCCTGACTTTC.